This paragraph covers one T cell receptor (beta chain) sequence. Per the germline V gene, CDR1 is SQVTM and CDR2 is ANQGSEA. The V gene end was trimmed by 3 bases and the J gene end by 1 base; junction bases not matched to a gene: 10. This CDR3 spans 17 amino acids. This sample is part of a study of T cell repertoires in cytomegalovirus infection. MiXCR was run by TCRdb on the reads, yielding one entry per CDR3 protein. The data show fewer than 700,000 distinct CDR3 sequences, with 20% to 25% seen just once and around 7.6% held by the top ten. The chain joins TRBV29-1 to TRBJ2-1, with 9 bases aligning to TRBD2. The TCR comes from a human donor in good health (CMV status not recorded). Some clones in this sample may be carry-over from other donors' samples. Specimen: CD8+ T cells from PBMCs. Here the CDR3 DNA reads TGCAGCGTTGATGGGCTAGCGGGGATAAAATCCTACAATGAGCAGTTCTTC. Amino acid sequence: CSVDGLAGIKSYNEQFF.